This T cell receptor beta chain was captured by sequencing in a study of Ad26.COV2.S vaccination and SARS-CoV-2 variants. This CDR3 has 13 residues. The V and J ends lost 2 bases and 6 bases respectively, with 7 bases between them. Germline V gene sequence: CDR1 LNHDA, CDR2 SQIVND (reference sequence). Study-wide findings and caveats: There was a possibility that the TCR breadth and depth analyses underestimated total T cell responses. Recipients of vaccine and of placebo showed similar breadth of their non-spike TCR repertoires. Substantial post-vaccination breadth of spike-specific CD8+ and CD4+ T cell responses was reported. Individuals receiving vaccine had higher spike-specific TCR breadth than placebo recipients did.

On this clone itself: Its specificity is unknown.

Treatment denoted: over 15 received Ad26.COV2.S at low or high dose, single or two shots; about 5 received placebo; per-sample allocation not given. All samples were drawn on day 63, counting from the first vaccine or placebo injection. Profiling relied on immunoSEQ multiplex PCR, and the TCRdb table lists in-frame clones only, not all of them. This sample has about 260,000 clones, with around nine tenths found just once. This TCR was sampled from a person between 18 and 59 years old who received the Ad26.COV2.S COVID-19 vaccine or a placebo. The starting material was peripheral blood, obtained in a trial of Ad26.COV2.S vaccine versus placebo. V usage is TRBV19 and J usage is TRBJ2-2, with D perhaps matching TRBD1 or TRBD2 (5 bases each). The CDR3 is CASSIQGPGELFF. The CDR3 DNA follows: TGTGCCAGTAGTATACAGGGACCCGGGGAGCTGTTTTTT.